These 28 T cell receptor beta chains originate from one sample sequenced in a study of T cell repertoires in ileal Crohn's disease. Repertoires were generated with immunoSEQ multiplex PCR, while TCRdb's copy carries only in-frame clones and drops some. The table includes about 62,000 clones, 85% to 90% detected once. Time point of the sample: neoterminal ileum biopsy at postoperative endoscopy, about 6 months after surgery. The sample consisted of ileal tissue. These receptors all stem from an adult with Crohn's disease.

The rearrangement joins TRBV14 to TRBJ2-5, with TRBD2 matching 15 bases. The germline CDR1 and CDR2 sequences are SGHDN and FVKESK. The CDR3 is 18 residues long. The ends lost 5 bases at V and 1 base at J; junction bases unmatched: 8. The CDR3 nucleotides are TGTGCCAGCAGCTCCCGCGGGACTAGCGGGAGGTTCCAAGAGACCCAGTACTTC. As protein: CASSSRGTSGRFQETQYF.

In DNA, the CDR3 is TGCAGCGACCAAAAGCGGGGGACCACTGAAGCTTTCTTT. It specifies CSDQKRGTTEAFF. The chain is built from TRBV29-1 and TRBJ1-1; D might be TRBD1 (5 bases). In germline, CDR1 is SQVTM, CDR2 ANQGSEA. This CDR3 is built from 13 residues. Trimming took off 7 bases at V and 4 bases at J, with 16 bases between the two ends.

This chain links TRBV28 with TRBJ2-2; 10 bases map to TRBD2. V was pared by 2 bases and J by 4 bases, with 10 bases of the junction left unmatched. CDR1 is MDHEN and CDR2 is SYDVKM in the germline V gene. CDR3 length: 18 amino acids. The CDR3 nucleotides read TGTGCCAGCAGTTTAATAACGAGCGGGGGGGCGAGCACCGGGGAGCTGTTTTTT. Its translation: CASSLITSGGASTGELFF.

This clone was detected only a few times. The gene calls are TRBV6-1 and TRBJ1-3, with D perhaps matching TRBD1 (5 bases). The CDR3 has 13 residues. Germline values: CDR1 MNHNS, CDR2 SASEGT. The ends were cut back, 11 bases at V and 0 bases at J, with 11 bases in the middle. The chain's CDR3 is CAGRQHSGNTIYF. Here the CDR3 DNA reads TGTGCCGGACGACAGCACTCTGGAAACACCATATATTTT.

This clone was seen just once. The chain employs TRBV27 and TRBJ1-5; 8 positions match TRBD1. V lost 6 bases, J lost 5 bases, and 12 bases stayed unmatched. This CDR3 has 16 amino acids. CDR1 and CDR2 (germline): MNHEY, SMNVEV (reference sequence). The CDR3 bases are TGTGCCAGCAGCCGAAAGACAGGGGAGGCGGATCAGCCCCAGCATTTT. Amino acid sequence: CASSRKTGEADQPQHF.

The CDR3 bases are TGTGCCGGGGATGGGGACGGCCGGGACAACCCCTACGAGCAGTACTTC. It codes for CAGDGDGRDNPYEQYF. The rearrangement links TRBV2 to TRBJ2-7, with a weak D call TRBD1 (6 bases). Trimming removed 11 bases from V and 2 bases from J, with 25 bases in between. Germline V CDR1 and CDR2: SNHLY, FYNNEI. This CDR3 region has 16 residues. The whole variable domain, filled in from reference TRBV2 and TRBJ2-7, reads EPEVTQTPSHQVTQMGQEVILRCVPISNHLYFYWYRQILGQKVEFLVSFYNNEISEKSEIFDDQFSVERPDGSNFTLKIRSTKLEDSAMYFCAGDGDGRDNPYEQYFGPGTRLTVT.

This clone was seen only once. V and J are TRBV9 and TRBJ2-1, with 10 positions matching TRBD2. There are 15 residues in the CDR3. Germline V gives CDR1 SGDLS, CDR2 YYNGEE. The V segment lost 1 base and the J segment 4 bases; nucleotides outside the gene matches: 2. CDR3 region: CASSVQLAGYNEQFF. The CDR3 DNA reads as TGTGCCAGCAGCGTACAACTAGCGGGGTACAATGAGCAGTTCTTC.

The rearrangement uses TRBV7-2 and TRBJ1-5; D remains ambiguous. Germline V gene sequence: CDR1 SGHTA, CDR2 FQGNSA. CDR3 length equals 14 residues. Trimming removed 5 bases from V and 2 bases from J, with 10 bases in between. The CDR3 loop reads CASSVSGGNQPQHF. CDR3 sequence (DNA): TGTGCCAGCAGCGTATCCGGGGGCAATCAGCCCCAGCATTTT.

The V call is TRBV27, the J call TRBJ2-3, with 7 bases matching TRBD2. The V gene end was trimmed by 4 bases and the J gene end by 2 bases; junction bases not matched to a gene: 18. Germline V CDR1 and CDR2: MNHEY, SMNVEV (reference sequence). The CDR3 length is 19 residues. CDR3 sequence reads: CASSSPYMSRDYYTDTQYF. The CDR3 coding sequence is TGTGCCAGCAGTTCACCGTATATGAGTCGGGACTATTACACAGATACGCAGTATTTT.

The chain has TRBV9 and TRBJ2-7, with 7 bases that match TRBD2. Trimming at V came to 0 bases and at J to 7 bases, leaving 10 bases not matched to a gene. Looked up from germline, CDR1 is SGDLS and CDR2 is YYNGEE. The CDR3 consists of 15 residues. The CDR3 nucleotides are TGTGCCAGCAGCGTAGGGGGCGGGAGAACTGGAGAGCAGTACTTC. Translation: CASSVGGGRTGEQYF.

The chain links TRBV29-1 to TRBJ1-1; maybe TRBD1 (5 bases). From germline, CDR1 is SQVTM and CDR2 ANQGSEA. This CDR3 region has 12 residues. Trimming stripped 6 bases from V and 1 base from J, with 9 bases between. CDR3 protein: CSVGGANTEAFF. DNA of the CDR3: TGCAGCGTGGGTGGGGCGAACACTGAAGCTTTCTTT.

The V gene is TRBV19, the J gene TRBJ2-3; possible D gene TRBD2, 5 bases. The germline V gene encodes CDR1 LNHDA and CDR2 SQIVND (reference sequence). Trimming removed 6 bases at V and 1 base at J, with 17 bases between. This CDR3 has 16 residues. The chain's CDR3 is CASSPPTNPRTDTQYF. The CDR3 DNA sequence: TGTGCCAGTAGCCCACCGACTAACCCGCGCACAGATACGCAGTATTTT.

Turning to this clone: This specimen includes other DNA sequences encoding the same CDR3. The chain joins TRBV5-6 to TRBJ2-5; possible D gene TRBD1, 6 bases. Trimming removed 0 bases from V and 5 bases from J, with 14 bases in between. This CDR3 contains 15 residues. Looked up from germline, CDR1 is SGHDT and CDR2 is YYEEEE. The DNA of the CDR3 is TGTGCCAGCAGCTTGGCTGGCAGGGGTCAGGAGACCCAGTACTTC. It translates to CASSLAGRGQETQYF.

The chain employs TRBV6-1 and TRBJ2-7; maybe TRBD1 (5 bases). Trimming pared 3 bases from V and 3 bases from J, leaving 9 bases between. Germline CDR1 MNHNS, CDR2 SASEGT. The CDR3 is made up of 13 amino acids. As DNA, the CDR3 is TGTGCCAGCAGTGACGCAGGGCTCTACGAGCAGTACGTC. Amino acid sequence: CASSDAGLYEQYV.

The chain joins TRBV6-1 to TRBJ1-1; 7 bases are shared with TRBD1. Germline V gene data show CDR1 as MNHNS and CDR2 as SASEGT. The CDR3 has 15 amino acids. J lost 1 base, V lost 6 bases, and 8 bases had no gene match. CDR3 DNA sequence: TGTGCCAGCAGCCGACCCAGACAGGGGAACACTGAAGCTTTCTTT. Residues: CASSRPRQGNTEAFF.

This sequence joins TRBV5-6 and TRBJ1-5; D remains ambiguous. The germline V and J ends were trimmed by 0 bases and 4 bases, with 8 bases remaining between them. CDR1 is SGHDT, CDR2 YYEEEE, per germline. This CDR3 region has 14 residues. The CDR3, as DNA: TGTGCCAGCAGCTTGGGACCGCGGAATCAGCCCCAGCATTTT. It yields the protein CASSLGPRNQPQHF.

For the CDR3, the DNA is TGTGCCAGCAGTTTGGGTCAAGGGGGCACTGAAGCTTTCTTT. This translates into CASSLGQGGTEAFF. This chain joins TRBV6-5 and TRBJ1-1; perhaps TRBD1 as D (6 bases). Per germline, CDR1 MNHEY and CDR2 SVGAGI. The ends were cut back, 4 bases at V and 4 bases at J, with 13 bases in the middle. This CDR3 has 14 residues.

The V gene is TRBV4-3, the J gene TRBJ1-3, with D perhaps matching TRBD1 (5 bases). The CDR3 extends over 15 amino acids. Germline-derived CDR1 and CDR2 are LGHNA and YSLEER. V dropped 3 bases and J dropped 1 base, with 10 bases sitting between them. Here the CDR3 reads CASSQGRGSGNTIYF. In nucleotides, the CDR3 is TGCGCCAGCAGCCAGGGGCGAGGATCTGGAAACACCATATATTTT.

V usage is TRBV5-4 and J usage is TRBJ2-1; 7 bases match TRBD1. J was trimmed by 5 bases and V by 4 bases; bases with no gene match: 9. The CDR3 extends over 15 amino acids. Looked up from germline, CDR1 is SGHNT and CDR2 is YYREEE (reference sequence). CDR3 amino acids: CASSPSRDRDNEQFF. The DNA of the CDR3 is TGTGCCAGCAGCCCAAGCCGGGACAGAGACAATGAGCAGTTCTTC.

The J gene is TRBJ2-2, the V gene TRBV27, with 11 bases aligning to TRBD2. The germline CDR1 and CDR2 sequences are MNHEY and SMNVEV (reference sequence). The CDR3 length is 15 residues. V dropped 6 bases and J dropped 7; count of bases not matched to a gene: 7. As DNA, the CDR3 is TGTGCCAGCAGGATTACCGGGACTAGCGGCGGGGAGCTGTTTTTT. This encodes CASRITGTSGGELFF.

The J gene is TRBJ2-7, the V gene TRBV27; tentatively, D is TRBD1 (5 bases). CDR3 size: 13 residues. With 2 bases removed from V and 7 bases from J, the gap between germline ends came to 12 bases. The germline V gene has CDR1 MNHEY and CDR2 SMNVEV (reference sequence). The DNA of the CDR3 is TGTGCCAGCAGTTTACGCAGGGCAAAGGAGCAGTACTTC. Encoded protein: CASSLRRAKEQYF.

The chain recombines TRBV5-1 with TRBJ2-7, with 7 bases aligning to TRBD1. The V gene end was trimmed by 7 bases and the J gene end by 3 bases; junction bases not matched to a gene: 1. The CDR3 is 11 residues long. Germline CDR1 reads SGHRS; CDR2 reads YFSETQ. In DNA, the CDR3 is TGCGCCAGCCGGGACAGCTACGAGCAGTACTTC. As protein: CASRDSYEQYF.

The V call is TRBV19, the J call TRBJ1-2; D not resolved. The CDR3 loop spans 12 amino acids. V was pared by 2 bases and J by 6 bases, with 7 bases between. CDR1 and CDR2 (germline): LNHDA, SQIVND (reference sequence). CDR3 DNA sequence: TGTGCCAGTAGTATATACACAAATGGCTACACCTTC. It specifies CASSIYTNGYTF.

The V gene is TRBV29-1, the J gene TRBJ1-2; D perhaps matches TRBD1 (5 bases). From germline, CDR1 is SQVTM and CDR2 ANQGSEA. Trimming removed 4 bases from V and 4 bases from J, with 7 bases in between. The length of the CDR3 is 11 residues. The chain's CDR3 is CSVGQTYGYTF. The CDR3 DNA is TGCAGCGTTGGACAGACCTATGGCTACACCTTC. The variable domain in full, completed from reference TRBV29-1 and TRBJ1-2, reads SAVISQKPSRDICQRGTSLTIQCQVDSQVTMMFWYRQQPGQSLTLIATANQGSEATYESGFVIDKFPISRPNLTFSTLTVSNMSPEDSSIYLCSVGQTYGYTFGSGTRLTVV.

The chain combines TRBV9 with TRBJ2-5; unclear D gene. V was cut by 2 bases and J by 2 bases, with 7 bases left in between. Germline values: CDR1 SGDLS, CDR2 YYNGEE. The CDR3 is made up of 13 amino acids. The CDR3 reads CASSVRSQETQYF. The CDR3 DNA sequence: TGTGCCAGCAGCGTCCGCAGTCAAGAGACCCAGTACTTC.

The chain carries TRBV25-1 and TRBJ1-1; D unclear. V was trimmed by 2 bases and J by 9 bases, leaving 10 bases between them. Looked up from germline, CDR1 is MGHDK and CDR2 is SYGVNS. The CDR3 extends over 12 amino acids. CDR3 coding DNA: TGTGCCAGCAGTGAAATGTCAGATAAAGCTTTCTTT. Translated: CASSEMSDKAFF. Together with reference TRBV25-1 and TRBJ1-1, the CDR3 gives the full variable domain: EADIYQTPRYLVIGTGKKITLECSQTMGHDKMYWYQQDPGMELHLIHYSYGVNSTEKGDLSSESTVSRIRTEHFPLTLESARPSHTSQYLCASSEMSDKAFFGQGTRLTVV.

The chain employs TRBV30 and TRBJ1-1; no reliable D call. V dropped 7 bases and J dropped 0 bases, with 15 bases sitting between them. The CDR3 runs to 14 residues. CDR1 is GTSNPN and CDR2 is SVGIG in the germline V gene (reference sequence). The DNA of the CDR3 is TGTGCCTACATCCTCGAGGGTATGAACACTGAAGCTTTCTTT. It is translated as CAYILEGMNTEAFF.

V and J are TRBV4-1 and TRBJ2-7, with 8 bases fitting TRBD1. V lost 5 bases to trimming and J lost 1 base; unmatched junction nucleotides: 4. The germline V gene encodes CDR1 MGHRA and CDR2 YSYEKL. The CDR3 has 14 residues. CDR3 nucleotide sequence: TGCGCCAGCAGCTTAAGACAGGGGTCCTACGAGCAGTACTTC. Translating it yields CASSLRQGSYEQYF.